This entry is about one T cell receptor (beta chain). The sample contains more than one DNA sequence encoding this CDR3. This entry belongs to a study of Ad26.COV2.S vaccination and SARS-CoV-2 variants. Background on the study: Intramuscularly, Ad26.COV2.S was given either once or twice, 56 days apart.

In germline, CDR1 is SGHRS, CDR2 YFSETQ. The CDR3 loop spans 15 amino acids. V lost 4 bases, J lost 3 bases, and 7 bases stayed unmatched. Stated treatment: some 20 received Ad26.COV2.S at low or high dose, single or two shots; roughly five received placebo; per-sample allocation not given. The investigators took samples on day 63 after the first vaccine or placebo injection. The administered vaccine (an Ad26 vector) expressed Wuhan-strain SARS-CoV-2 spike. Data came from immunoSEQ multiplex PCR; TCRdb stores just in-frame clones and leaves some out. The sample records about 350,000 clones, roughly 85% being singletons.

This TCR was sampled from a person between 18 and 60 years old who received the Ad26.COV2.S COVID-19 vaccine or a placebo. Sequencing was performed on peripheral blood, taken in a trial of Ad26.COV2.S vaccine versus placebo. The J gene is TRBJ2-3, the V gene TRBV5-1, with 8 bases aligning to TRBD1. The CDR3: CASSLGQGITDTQYF. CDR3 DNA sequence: TGCGCCAGCAGCCTAGGACAGGGTATAACAGATACGCAGTATTTT.